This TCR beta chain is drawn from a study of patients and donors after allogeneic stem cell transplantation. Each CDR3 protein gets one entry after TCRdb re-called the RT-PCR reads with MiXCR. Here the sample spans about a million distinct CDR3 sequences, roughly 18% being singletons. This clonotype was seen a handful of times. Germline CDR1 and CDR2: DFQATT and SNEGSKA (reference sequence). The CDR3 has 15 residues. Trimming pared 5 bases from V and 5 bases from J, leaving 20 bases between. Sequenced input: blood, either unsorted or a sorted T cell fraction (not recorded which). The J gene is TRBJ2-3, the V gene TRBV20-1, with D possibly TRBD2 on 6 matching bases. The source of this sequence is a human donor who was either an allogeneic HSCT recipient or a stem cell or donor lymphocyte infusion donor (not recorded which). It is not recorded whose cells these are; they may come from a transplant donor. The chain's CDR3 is CSAPPRDLGGDTQYF. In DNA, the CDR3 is TGCAGTGCTCCCCCCCGGGACTTGGGTGGAGATACGCAGTATTTT.